Sequencing of this T cell receptor beta chain was carried out in a study of vaccination and CD4 T cells after COVID-19 (dated by TCRdb to the early 2020s). The study in broad terms: Convalescent patients had a positive SARS-CoV-2 result on nasal swab PCR, and of these patients, nine had mild disease and one had severe disease. In around 9 COVID-19 convalescent patients and a few infection-naive healthy vaccine recipients, researchers compared the spike-specific CD4+ TCR repertoire from before mRNA vaccination with the repertoire from after. In control cultures, a CEFX viral epitope pool was used as positive control, an HIV-1 Nef peptide pool was used as negative control, or no peptide was added. The convalescent cohort included six males and four females, with two Hispanic individuals, seven Caucasians, two Asians and one multiracial person. Post-COVID blood samples were collected from convalescent patients a median of around 100 days after diagnosis, with a range of roughly 30 to 161 days. Post-vaccine blood samples were taken a median of about 70 days after the second vaccine dose, with a range of 14 to 241 days. For stimulating the cultures, overlapping spike peptide pools were used, derived from SARS-CoV-2 as well as from the common cold coronaviruses HCoV-NL63, HCoV-OC43 and HCoV-229E. Participants received two doses of either the Pfizer-BioNTech BNT162b2 vaccine (n=8) or the Moderna mRNA-1273 vaccine (n=2). Study-level results and caveats: An increase in the median number of SARS-CoV-2-reactive clonotypes from 20 to 25 after infection to roughly 36 after vaccination was observed, but the change was not found to be significant. In convalescent patients, a median roughly 85% of post-vaccine SARS-CoV-2-reactive clones were detected only after vaccination, and vaccine-specific priming was suggested by this finding. Relatively few convalescent patients were included in the study, and early timepoints after natural infection were not analyzed. Of the vaccine-specific clones in convalescent patients, 304 of 307, or nearly all, reacted only to SARS-CoV-2 spike and did not cross-react with common cold coronaviruses.

The protocol used for the library was PCR. At the Johns Hopkins FTIC core, DNA from the cultured CD4+ T cells underwent TCR sequencing with the Oncomine TCR Beta short-read assay. Genomic DNA was extracted from the cultured CD4+ T cells with the QIAamp micro DNA kit. Oncomine TCR Beta libraries from cultured CD4+ T cells were pooled with unique dual indexes and sequenced on an Illumina iSeq 100. Per the source publication's procedure: Non-productive sequences were removed, and CDR3s not starting with C, not ending with F or W, or shorter than 7 amino acids were discarded. Antigen-specific clonotypes were identified with the MANAFEST web application by comparing peptide-stimulated wells with reference and other culture wells. An FDR below 0.05, an odds ratio above 5, and a productive frequency above 0.1% in at least two of three replicate wells were required for clones to be considered positive. Cross-reactive clonotypes were defined as significantly expanded in both SARS-CoV-2 spike wells and at least one common cold coronavirus spike condition. Similarity between CDR3 sequences was evaluated in R version 3.6.1 using Levenshtein distances (stringdist) and unrooted phylogenetic trees (ape). The public sequencing data were trimmed at Q25 with fastp and processed into clonotypes with MiXCR by TCRdb, which kept only in-frame beta chains. When rows share a CDR3 protein, they turn into one entry using the most common DNA and genes. Here the V and J calls rest on TCRdb's processing, not on the authors' analysis. Present in this sample are some 15,000 distinct CDR3 sequences, less than 60% of which were seen just once. 6.5% to 9% of the sample belongs to the ten largest clones.

With regard to this clonotype: The target of this receptor is not known. Base-call qualities are not available, and no considerably larger clone is one nucleotide away.

The intended sense of this specimen's treatment or condition label: roughly 10-day PBMC culture with coronavirus spike peptide pools or control peptides (ViraFEST assay). To expand antigen-specific T cells with peptide pools and then pick out the expanded clonotypes through TCR sequencing, the study relied on the ViraFEST assay. The convalescent patients' positive SARS-CoV-2 PCR tests fell between March and December 2020, which was before the Alpha, Beta and Delta variants emerged in the United States. About 2 million PBMCs per well were cultured in IMDM with 5% human AB serum and 8 to 10 IU/ml IL-2, plus 10 ug/ml peptide pools. On days 3 and 7, half of the culture medium was replaced with fresh IL-2-containing medium. After approximately 11 days of culture, CD4+ T cells were isolated by negative selection with the EasySep CD4+ T cell isolation kit. Ficoll-Paque Plus gradient centrifugation was used to isolate PBMCs from whole blood, and the isolated PBMCs were then either used fresh or cryopreserved at -140C. Culture conditions were generally each tested in triplicate wells.

Trimming at the junction amounts to 1 base on V and 1 base on J, and the germline ends lie 10 bases apart. The CDR3, cysteine through phenylalanine, is 14 amino acids long. The CDR3 DNA has 42 bases and is translated from base 1. CDR1 DFQATT and CDR2 SNEGSKA were looked up in the germline V gene (reference sequence). The sequencing input was CD4+ T cells from blood, cultured in vitro. The sequence came from a human donor who had recovered from COVID-19. This chain joins TRBV20-1 to TRBJ2-5; possibly the D gene is TRBD1, per 6 matching bases. CDR3 region: CSARASTGQETQYF. At the DNA level, the sequence is TGCAGTGCTAGAGCCTCGACAGGCCAAGAGACCCAGTACTTC.